Listed below are T cell receptor beta chains from one sample, sequenced in a study of cytomegalovirus exposure and HLA in healthy donors. Sequenced by immunoSEQ multiplex PCR; TCRdb stores in-frame clones only, minus some. The table includes 90,000 to 150,000 clones, around 77% detected once. The sequencing sample was made of PBMCs. The origin of the receptors is a human donor in good health. Both conserved end residues are part of each CDR3. The D gene is left open where the match is weak. Only part of the rows carry a size: once, few, many, or a class if the clone is expanded.

j_gene	v_gene	d_gene	abundance	CDR3aa	CDR3nt
TRBJ2-1	TRBV6-1	.	.	CASRVERRRNEQFF	TGTGCCAGCAGGGTGGAGCGGAGGCGGAATGAGCAGTTCTTC
TRBJ2-1	TRBV25-1	TRBD1	.	CASSEPGQGADEQFF	TGTGCCAGCAGTGAGCCGGGACAGGGGGCGGATGAGCAGTTCTTC
TRBJ1-1	TRBV10-3	TRBD1	.	CAISDLGTGAEEAFF	TGTGCCATCAGTGACCTAGGGACAGGGGCCGAGGAAGCTTTCTTT
TRBJ2-4	TRBV28	.	.	CASSSATYVLAKNIQYF	TGTGCCAGCAGTTCCGCGACTTACGTCTTAGCCAAAAACATTCAGTACTTC
TRBJ2-7	TRBV2	.	.	CASSARVGEDEQYF	TGTGCCAGCAGTGCAAGGGTCGGGGAGGACGAGCAGTACTTC
TRBJ2-7	TRBV1	.	.	CTSSLGGPQPRRGSQTNSYEQYF	TGCACCAGCAGCCTTGGCGGGCCTCAACCTCGGCGAGGTTCCCAAACTAACTCCTACGAGCAGTACTTC
TRBJ2-2	TRBV4-1	TRBD2	.	CASSQEWEGYTGELFF	TGCGCCAGCAGCCAAGAGTGGGAGGGGTACACCGGGGAGCTGTTTTTT
TRBJ2-3	TRBV9	TRBD2	.	CASSVGGLAGVDTQYF	TGTGCCAGCAGCGTAGGGGGACTAGCGGGAGTGGATACGCAGTATTTT
TRBJ2-1	TRBV5-6	TRBD2	.	CASSLHVLAGFNEQFF	TGTGCCAGCAGCTTGCATGTGCTAGCGGGATTCAATGAGCAGTTCTTC
TRBJ1-3	TRBV18	.	.	CASSGGQQDAIYF	TGTGCCAGCTCCGGCGGCCAACAAGACGCCATATATTTT
TRBJ2-1	TRBV7-3	.	.	CASSLGGEQFF	TGTGCCAGCAGCTTAGGGGGGGAGCAGTTCTTC
TRBJ2-7	TRBV5-6	TRBD1	.	CASSLATGVNYEQYF	TGTGCCAGCAGCTTGGCCACAGGGGTAAACTACGAGCAGTACTTC
TRBJ2-1	TRBV19	TRBD2	.	CASSITSGRGSYNEQFF	TGTGCCAGTAGTATCACCAGCGGGAGAGGCTCCTACAATGAGCAGTTCTTC
TRBJ2-2	TRBV11-2	.	.	CASSLGTAVNTGELFF	TGTGCCAGCAGCTTAGGGACAGCTGTGAACACCGGGGAGCTGTTTTTT
TRBJ1-3	TRBV5-1	TRBD1	.	CASSPQSGQGLSGNTIYF	TGCGCCAGCAGCCCCCAAAGTGGACAGGGGCTCTCTGGAAACACCATATATTTT
TRBJ2-4	TRBV19	.	.	CASSISTSGGNIQYF	TGTGCCAGTAGTATAAGTACCAGCGGTGGAAACATTCAGTACTTC
TRBJ1-4	TRBV14	.	.	CASSRQSNEKLFF	TGTGCCAGCAGCCGTCAGTCTAATGAAAAACTGTTTTTT
TRBJ1-6	TRBV7-9	.	.	CASSLTHGDSSPLHF	TGTGCCAGCAGCTTAACCCATGGAGATTCTTCACCCCTCCACTTT
TRBJ2-3	TRBV14	TRBD2	.	CASSPFLAGGGYTDTQYF	TGTGCCAGCAGCCCGTTTCTGGCGGGGGGTGGATACACAGATACGCAGTATTTT
TRBJ2-5	TRBV15	TRBD2	.	CATSRTGGTAQYF	TGTGCCACCAGCAGGACCGGGGGGACGGCCCAGTACTTC
TRBJ2-5	TRBV11-2	TRBD2	few	CASSDGLATVGTQYF	TGTGCCAGCAGCGACGGACTAGCGACAGTTGGGACCCAGTACTTC
TRBJ2-5	TRBV5-1	.	.	CASSLSRDLLKETQYF	TGCGCCAGCAGCTTGTCAAGGGACTTATTAAAAGAGACCCAGTACTTC
TRBJ1-4	TRBV5-4	.	once	CASGANKATNEKLFF	TGTGCCAGCGGGGCCAACAAAGCAACTAATGAAAAACTGTTTTTT
TRBJ2-5	TRBV7-7	TRBD1	.	CASSPQGAVGETQYF	TGTGCTAGCAGCCCCCAGGGGGCGGTGGGAGAGACCCAGTACTTC
TRBJ1-4	TRBV5-6	TRBD1	.	CASSLQGANEKLFF	TGTGCCAGCAGCTTACAGGGGGCGAATGAAAAACTGTTTTTT
TRBJ1-1	TRBV7-8	TRBD1	.	CASSFRRQGSNTEAFF	TGTGCCAGCAGCTTCCGAAGACAGGGATCCAACACTGAAGCTTTCTTT
TRBJ1-5	TRBV10-3	.	.	CAISESGGNQPQHF	TGTGCCATCAGTGAGTCTGGGGGGAATCAGCCCCAGCATTTT
TRBJ1-2	TRBV14	.	.	CASSQEQSNYGYTF	TGTGCCAGCAGCCAAGAGCAGTCGAACTATGGCTACACCTTC
TRBJ1-5	TRBV6-6	TRBD1	.	CASSQGQGYQPQHF	TGTGCCAGCAGCCAGGGACAGGGGTATCAGCCCCAGCATTTT
TRBJ1-1	TRBV28	.	.	CASRVTVQGSMNTEAFF	TGTGCCAGCAGGGTGACCGTCCAGGGAAGCATGAACACTGAAGCTTTCTTT
TRBJ1-3	TRBV6-6	TRBD1	.	CASSKRQGQNTIYF	TGTGCCAGCAGTAAACGACAGGGACAAAACACCATATATTTT
TRBJ1-2	TRBV2	TRBD1	.	CASTPAGTGIGYTF	TGTGCCAGCACTCCCGCCGGGACAGGGATTGGCTACACCTTC
TRBJ2-7	TRBV10-3	TRBD1	few	CAIGGRGLYEQYF	TGTGCCATCGGGGGCAGGGGGCTCTACGAGCAGTACTTC
TRBJ1-6	TRBV30	.	.	CAGGRPINSPLHF	TGTGCTGGCGGGCGGCCGATTAATTCACCCCTCCACTTT
TRBJ1-2	TRBV4-1	.	few	CASSQRREPSYGYTF	TGCGCCAGCAGCCAACGCCGGGAACCTTCCTATGGCTACACCTTC
TRBJ2-5	TRBV19	.	.	CASSIGGGQETQYF	TGTGCCAGTAGTATAGGAGGGGGCCAAGAGACCCAGTACTTC
TRBJ2-7	TRBV7-2	.	.	CASSLAKEQYF	TGTGCCAGCAGCTTAGCTAAAGAGCAGTACTTC
TRBJ1-2	TRBV5-6	TRBD1	.	CASSSRGFWGYTF	TGTGCCAGCAGCTCCAGGGGGTTTTGGGGCTACACCTTC
TRBJ2-3	TRBV6-1	TRBD2	.	CASSERASGSTDTQYF	TGTGCCAGCAGTGAACGGGCTAGCGGGAGCACAGATACGCAGTATTTT
TRBJ2-7	TRBV11-1	TRBD1	few	CASSLAGTGGDEQYF	TGTGCCAGCAGCTTAGCCGGGACAGGGGGCGACGAGCAGTACTTC
TRBJ2-7	TRBV27	.	.	CASSLYRGYEQYF	TGTGCCAGCAGTTTATATCGGGGGTACGAGCAGTACTTC
TRBJ1-3	TRBV5-4	.	.	CASSGTGSGNTIYF	TGTGCCAGCAGCGGAACAGGATCTGGAAACACCATATATTTT
TRBJ2-7	TRBV19	TRBD1	few	CASSATGGLDEQYF	TGTGCCAGTAGTGCCACAGGGGGCTTAGACGAGCAGTACTTC
TRBJ2-1	TRBV10-1	TRBD2	.	CATGQRTSGSLRFYNEQFF	TGCGCCACAGGGCAGAGGACTAGCGGGAGCCTTAGGTTCTACAATGAGCAGTTCTTC
TRBJ2-1	TRBV4-1	.	once	CASSQETETSYNEQFF	TGCGCCAGCAGCCAAGAAACGGAGACGTCCTACAATGAGCAGTTCTTC
TRBJ1-1	TRBV5-6	.	few	CASSWGSTTNTEAFF	TGTGCCAGCAGCTGGGGCAGCACGACGAACACTGAAGCTTTCTTT
TRBJ1-1	TRBV19	.	once	CASSILPSGGTEAFF	TGTGCCAGTAGTATACTACCTTCCGGGGGGACTGAAGCTTTCTTT
TRBJ2-1	TRBV28	.	.	CASRTPGLPTGNEQFF	TGTGCCAGCAGGACCCCGGGACTGCCAACAGGCAATGAGCAGTTCTTC
TRBJ2-3	TRBV10-1	.	.	CASSDHSSSTDTQYF	TGCGCCAGCAGTGATCACTCCTCTAGCACAGATACGCAGTATTTT
TRBJ1-4	TRBV5-1	.	.	CASSKDSGDEKLFF	TGCGCCAGCAGCAAGGACAGCGGGGATGAAAAACTGTTTTTT
TRBJ2-4	TRBV27	.	.	CASRESKNIQYF	TGTGCCAGCAGGGAGTCCAAAAACATTCAGTACTTC
TRBJ1-2	TRBV7-2	.	once	CASSLGGGGGSYGYTF	TGTGCCAGCAGCTTAGGGGGGGGAGGGGGAAGCTATGGCTACACCTTC
TRBJ1-4	TRBV28	.	.	CASTPAGESTNEKLFF	TGTGCCAGCACCCCGGCGGGGGAGTCGACTAATGAAAAACTGTTTTTT
TRBJ1-3	TRBV6-6	.	.	CASSRRRTASNTIYF	TGTGCCAGCAGCCGAAGAAGGACGGCTAGCAACACCATATATTTT
TRBJ1-5	TRBV2	TRBD1	.	CASSESRDRGQYQPQHF	TGTGCCAGCAGTGAGTCTAGGGACAGGGGCCAATATCAGCCCCAGCATTTT
TRBJ2-3	TRBV27	TRBD2	once	CASSSHGRGDTQYF	TGTGCCAGCAGTTCACACGGGAGGGGAGATACGCAGTATTTT
TRBJ1-1	TRBV15	TRBD1	.	CATSRVTGGAPNTEAFF	TGTGCCACCAGCAGAGTGACAGGGGGGGCGCCGAACACTGAAGCTTTCTTT
TRBJ2-7	TRBV28	.	.	CASSLLSYEQYF	TGTGCCAGCAGTTTATTGAGCTACGAGCAGTACTTC
TRBJ1-2	TRBV28	.	.	CASSSPRVHGYTF	TGTGCCAGCAGTTCTCCCAGGGTGCATGGCTACACCTTC
TRBJ1-5	TRBV6-5	TRBD1	.	CASSYLQGVSNQPQHF	TGTGCCAGCAGCTACCTCCAGGGGGTTAGCAATCAGCCCCAGCATTTT